This TCR beta chain was recorded in a study of blood T cell repertoires in COVID-19 (dated by TCRdb to 2020 to 2022). Regarding the study in general: The collaborator samples originated in the United States, Italy and Spain and spanned the acute and convalescent phases of COVID-19. The material from the prospective study consisted of cDNA or gDNA derived from T cells, B-cell-depleted T cells, or PBMCs. The dataset comprised deeply sampled blood TCRbeta repertoires from subjects exposed to, actively infected with, or recovered from COVID-19. A freely available public database, intended as a resource for researchers studying the immune response to SARS-CoV-2, is where the repertoires were released. The samples were drawn from two sources: the first 160 participants of the ongoing ImmuneRACE study, and 1,200 or so subjects contributed by 6 global collaborators. The sample metadata nearly always contained a de-identified subject ID, COVID-19 status, age in years and sex. Where HLA class I and class II types were available, the types were taken from metadata supplied by the sample provider, not from assay-based typing. Findings and caveats that apply to the study as a whole: How much clinical and demographic metadata was included differed by source and by participant, and the metadata was provided uncurated.

Collaborating institutions collected whole blood in K2EDTA tubes following their own protocols. For TCRbeta analysis, collaborators shipped samples as frozen whole blood, isolated PBMCs, or DNA extracted from either of those sample types. The germline V gene (reference sequence) gives CDR1 as LNHDA and CDR2 as SQIVND. From V the trimming removes 6 bases and from J it removes 3 bases, while the gene matches leave 5 bases of the junction unaccounted for. Inclusive of the bounding cysteine and phenylalanine, the CDR3 is 14 residues long. Only the CDR3 DNA is retained, 42 bases long and in frame from the first base. The immunoSEQ Assay, a bias-controlled multiplex PCR, was used to amplify TCRbeta CDR3 regions from genomic DNA. The original methods were these. Within the assay, amplification of reference gene primers was used to estimate how many nucleated cells each sample contained. Sequence reads were collapsed and filtered to measure the absolute abundance of every unique TCRbeta CDR3 rearrangement. For each sample, productive Simpson clonality was calculated by taking the square root of Simpson's diversity index across productive rearrangements. The table was pulled from immuneACCESS by TCRdb, which kept in-frame rearrangements only. Such tables lose some clones; where checked, under half of the loss comes from unresolved V genes, and the rest has no known cause. The V and J calls and clone size are taken from that table; D and trimming were inferred from the DNA. The sample table lists 200,000 to 250,000 clones, around 80% of them with a count of one. The leading ten clones occupy roughly 5.5% of the sample.

A word on this clone: The specificity of this receptor is unknown. It has no much larger one-base neighbor in the sample; base qualities were not kept.

The receptor's source is a human donor in a cohort sampled during active COVID-19. Sequenced sample: peripheral blood. This sequence uses TRBV19 and TRBJ2-3; a stretch of 8 junction bases matches TRBD1. The CDR3 sequence is CASSKGQATDTQYF. Here is the DNA: TGTGCCAGTAGCAAGGGACAGGCAACAGATACGCAGTATTTT.